These T cell receptor beta chains were read from a single sample in a study of prognosis after radiotherapy for stage I lung cancer. MiXCR, applied by TCRdb to the multiplex PCR reads, yields one record per CDR3 protein. The table includes some 20,000 distinct CDR3 sequences, approximately 50% detected once. Sequenced here: PBMCs, sampled before or after stereotactic body radiation therapy (not recorded which). These receptors were obtained from a donor older than 45 with non-small cell lung cancer. The CDR3 runs from the conserved cysteine through the conserved F or W. D genes are given only for firm matches. Some rows have no size entry. The others give once, few or many, or a class for an expanded clone.

d_call clone_size j_call v_call cdr3_nt cdr3_aa
- many TRBJ2-2 TRBV3-1 TGTGCCAGCTCGACGGTTCGGGACACCGGGGAGCTGTTTTTT CASSTVRDTGELFF
TRBD2 many TRBJ2-7 TRBV27 TGTGCCAGCAGTTTATCGATCGGGGGGTTGCGGGGAGCTGGGCGGCAGTACTTC CASSLSIGGLRGAGRQYF
- - TRBJ2-3 TRBV14 TGTGCCAGCAGCCAATATTCCACAGATACGCAGTATTTT CASSQYSTDTQYF
TRBD1 - TRBJ2-7 TRBV6-1 TGTGCCAGCAGGTCCTTTTGGACAGGGTTCGGTTACGGGCAGTACTTC CASRSFWTGFGYGQYF
- - TRBJ1-5 TRBV12-3/TRBV12-4 TGTGCCAGCAGTTTCGGGAGGGGACAGCCCCAGCATTTT CASSFGRGQPQHF
- large TRBJ1-2 TRBV30 TGTGCCTGTAAAGCAACAGGGCAGAAAGGCTACACCTTC CACKATGQKGYTF
- once TRBJ2-1 TRBV28 TGTGCCAGCAGTCCTAACTACAATGAGCAGTTCTTC CASSPNYNEQFF
- many TRBJ1-2 TRBV27 TGTGCCAGCAGTTTAAACCGGGAGCGGGGCTACACCTTC CASSLNRERGYTF
- many TRBJ1-3 TRBV5-1 TGCGCCAGCAGCCCTATTGGGACAATCTCTGGAAACACCATATATTTT CASSPIGTISGNTIYF
TRBD2 many TRBJ2-3 TRBV10-2 TGCGCCAGCAGTGAAAAACTAGCGGGAGGCACAGATACGCAGTATTTT CASSEKLAGGTDTQYF
TRBD2 - TRBJ2-2 TRBV24-1 TGTGCCACCAGTGATTTTGAGCGGGAGATTGACGGGGAGCTGTTTTTT CATSDFEREIDGELFF
- many TRBJ1-2 TRBV20-1 TGCAGTGCTAAGGAGGGGATCTATGGCTACACCTTC CSAKEGIYGYTF
- - TRBJ2-2 TRBV6-1 TGTGCCAGTAGTCCGGTGGTCAACACCGTGGAGCTGTTTTTT CASSPVVNTVELFF
- many TRBJ2-2 TRBV19 TGTGCCAGTAGTACGACAGCGGCCGGGGAGCTGTTTTTT CASSTTAAGELFF
- - TRBJ2-3 TRBV7-8 TGTGCCAGCAGCTCAAAGGGGCGGCTATCGGGAAGCACAGATATGCAGTATTTT CASSSKGRLSGSTDMQYF
- - TRBJ1-1 TRBV11-2 TGTGCCAGCAGCTTAGGAGTGGGAGTGGGGAACACTGAAGCTTTCTTT CASSLGVGVGNTEAFF
TRBD1 many TRBJ1-2 TRBV28 TGTGCCAGCAGCGATTCCGGGACAGGGCCGGGTGGCTACACCTTC CASSDSGTGPGGYTF
TRBD1 many TRBJ2-1 TRBV20-1 TGCAGTGCTCTCTTAGGACAGGGGAGTGAGCAGTTCTTC CSALLGQGSEQFF
- - TRBJ1-3 TRBV6-1 TGTGCCAGCAGTCAACAGGAATCCTCTGGAAACACCATATATTTT CASSQQESSGNTIYF
TRBD1 - TRBJ2-1 TRBV2 TGTGCCAGCAGGGAGACAGGGTACAATGAGCAGTTCTTC CASRETGYNEQFF
TRBD1 - TRBJ2-7 TRBV19 TGTGCCAGTAGTAGGAGACAGGGATACGAGCAGTACTTC CASSRRQGYEQYF
TRBD2 - TRBJ2-7 TRBV6-1 TGTGCCAGCAGTGCAGAGGGTAAGCGGGGCACCTACGAGCATTACTTC CASSAEGKRGTYEHYF
- - TRBJ1-2 TRBV11-2 TGTGCCAGCAGCTTAGAGGGGACACCCTATGGCTACACCTTC CASSLEGTPYGYTF
TRBD2 many TRBJ2-1 TRBV5-6 TGTGCCAGCAGCCGTACACTAGCGGGAGCAGGGAAGGGGGTTCAGTTCTTC CASSRTLAGAGKGVQFF
TRBD2 many TRBJ2-5 TRBV30 TGTGCCTGGAGTGTAATTAGCGGGAGAGGGCAAGAGACCCAGTACTTC CAWSVISGRGQETQYF
TRBD1 many TRBJ1-3 TRBV12-3/TRBV12-4 TGTGCCAGCCGGGGACAGGGGACTGGAAACACCATATATTTT CASRGQGTGNTIYF
TRBD1 - TRBJ1-1 TRBV2 TGTGCCAGCGGACCGAACAGGGGGTTGACTGAAGCTTTCTTT CASGPNRGLTEAFF
TRBD2 - TRBJ2-7 TRBV5-6 TGTGCCAGCAGGCGAACCGGGGGGAAGTACGAGCAGTACTTC CASRRTGGKYEQYF
- few TRBJ1-3 TRBV6-1 TGTGCCAGCAGTGAAGAGGTGACCTCTGGAAACACCATATATTTT CASSEEVTSGNTIYF
TRBD2 - TRBJ2-1 TRBV7-3 TGTGCCAGCAGCTTAAGCGGGAGGACTGACAATGAGCAGTTCTTC CASSLSGRTDNEQFF
- - TRBJ2-3 TRBV24-1 TGTGCCACCAGTGTTGGACAGGGAGGGACAGATACGCAGTATTTT CATSVGQGGTDTQYF
- medium-sized TRBJ2-3 TRBV7-9 TGTGCCATGGAAGATACGCAGTATTTT CAMEDTQYF
TRBD1 - TRBJ1-4 TRBV28 TGTGCCAGCAGTTCCGGACAGGGGACTGGAAAACTGTTTTTT CASSSGQGTGKLFF
- - TRBJ2-1 TRBV28 TGTGCCAGCAGTCCCCCCCATTACAGGGTCTACTACAATGAGCAGTTCTTC CASSPPHYRVYYNEQFF
- - TRBJ1-2 TRBV7-8 TGTGCCAGCAGCATCGTCGTGAGGGTCGGGAACTATGGCTACACCTTC CASSIVVRVGNYGYTF
- - TRBJ1-6 TRBV19 TGTCCCAGCCCTAAAGGGTGGCGTCCACATTCACCCCTCCACTTT CPSPKGWRPHSPLHF
TRBD1 many TRBJ1-5 TRBV19 TGTGCCAGTAGTATTGACAGGGTTAATCAGCCCCAGCATTTT CASSIDRVNQPQHF
- - TRBJ2-5 TRBV20-1 TGCCGTGCTAGAGTGGCGGGTTTTGGGAAAGATCCCCAGTACTTC CRARVAGFGKDPQYF
- - TRBJ1-3 TRBV20-1 TGCAGTGCTAGAAAAACCGGCTCTGGAAACACCATATATTTT CSARKTGSGNTIYF
- - TRBJ1-5 TRBV27 TGTGCCGGCAGTTTTCAGGATAGCAATCATCCCCAGCATTTT CAGSFQDSNHPQHF
- - TRBJ1-5 TRBV18 TGTGCCAGCTCTCTACAGGGAGAGGGTCAGCCCCAGCATTTT CASSLQGEGQPQHF
- many TRBJ1-5 TRBV18 TGTGCCAGCTCATCCCTGGGGGGGGGCAATCAGCCCCAGCATTTT CASSSLGGGNQPQHF
- many TRBJ2-1 TRBV27 TGTGCCAGCAGCCCAGCTGCCGGGACTTCCTACAATGAGCAGTTCTTC CASSPAAGTSYNEQFF
- - TRBJ2-1 TRBV6-2/TRBV6-3 TGTGCCAGCAGTTATTCGGTAGGCACGGATGGAGGCAATGAGAAGTTCTTC CASSYSVGTDGGNEKFF
TRBD1 once TRBJ1-2 TRBV24-1 TGTGCCACCAGTGACGGGGACAGGGCTATGAGCTACACCTTC CATSDGDRAMSYTF
TRBD2 many TRBJ2-1 TRBV19 TGTGCCAGTAGTAGTCGCGGGGGCAATGAGCAGTTCTTC CASSSRGGNEQFF
- many TRBJ1-1 TRBV6-5 TGTGCCAGCAGTTACGACAGAGTGAACACTGAAGCTTTCTTT CASSYDRVNTEAFF
- - TRBJ2-7 TRBV6-1 TGTGCCAGCGGAGGCGGAGGGGCGCGCGAGCAGTACTTC CASGGGGAREQYF
TRBD2 many TRBJ2-3 TRBV28 TGTGCCAGCACTCTCGGACTAGCGGGAACGGATACGCAGTATTTT CASTLGLAGTDTQYF
TRBD1 many TRBJ2-5 TRBV28 TGTGCCAGCAGTTGGGGACAGGGGGCGATAGAGACCCAGTACTTC CASSWGQGAIETQYF
- many TRBJ2-5 TRBV12-5 TGTGCTAGTGGTTTGGGCCTCCGGGACGGGGAGACCCAGTACTTC CASGLGLRDGETQYF
- medium-sized TRBJ1-2 TRBV7-9 TGTGCCAGCAGCCCTTCGACAGGCCCCTTCTATGGCTACACCTTC CASSPSTGPFYGYTF
TRBD1 - TRBJ2-3 TRBV24-1 TGTGCCACCAGTCTGGGGACAGGGGAGGAAGGGCCAGATACGCAGTATTTT CATSLGTGEEGPDTQYF
TRBD1 medium-sized TRBJ2-7 TRBV20-1 TGCAGTGCCGAAACGGACAGGGTCTACGAGCAGTACTTC CSAETDRVYEQYF
TRBD2 - TRBJ2-1 TRBV2 TGTGCCAGCAGAGGTGAAGCGGGAGGGCCCAATGAGCAGTTCTTC CASRGEAGGPNEQFF
TRBD1 many TRBJ2-7 TRBV5-4 TGTGCCAGCAGCTTGGGGACAGGGTCGGACGAGCAGTACTTC CASSLGTGSDEQYF
- medium-sized TRBJ2-7 TRBV7-9 TGTGCCAGCAGCTTAGCATTAGGCGGCCCCTACGAGCAGTACTTC CASSLALGGPYEQYF